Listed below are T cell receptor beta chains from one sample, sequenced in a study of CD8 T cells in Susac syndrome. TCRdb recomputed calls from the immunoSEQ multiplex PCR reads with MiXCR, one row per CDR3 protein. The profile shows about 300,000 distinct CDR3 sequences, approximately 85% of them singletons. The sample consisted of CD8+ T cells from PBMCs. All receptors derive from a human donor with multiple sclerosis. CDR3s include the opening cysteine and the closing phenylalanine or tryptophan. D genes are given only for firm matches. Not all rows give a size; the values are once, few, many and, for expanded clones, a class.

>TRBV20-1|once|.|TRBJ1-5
TGCAGTGCTCCGAAGGCCGCGAGTAGCAATCAGCCCCAGCATTTT
CSAPKAASSNQPQHF
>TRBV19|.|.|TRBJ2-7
TGTGCCAGCCAGGGGTCGGGGGAGCAGTACTTC
CASQGSGEQYF
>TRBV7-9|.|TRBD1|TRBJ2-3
TGTGCCAGCAGCTTAACTGGAGACAGGGGGTTCACAGATACGCAGTATTTT
CASSLTGDRGFTDTQYF
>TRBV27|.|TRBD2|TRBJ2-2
TGTGCCAGCAGTTCCCACCTCGGACTAGCGGGAGTCCCCGGGGAGCTGTTTTTT
CASSSHLGLAGVPGELFF
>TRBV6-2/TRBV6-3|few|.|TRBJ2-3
TGTGCCAGCAGTTCGACTCGTACAGATACGCAGTATTTT
CASSSTRTDTQYF
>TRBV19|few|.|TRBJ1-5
TGTGCCAGTAGTTCGACCCGGACACCCTTTAAGGAGTATAGCAATCAGCCCCAGCATTTT
CASSSTRTPFKEYSNQPQHF
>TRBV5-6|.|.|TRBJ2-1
TGTGCCAGCAGCTTGGCCCGGCAGGATCTCTTGCAGCAGTTCTTC
CASSLARQDLLQQFF
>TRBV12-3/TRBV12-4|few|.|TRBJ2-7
TGTGCCAGCAGTCCGGGCACCAACTACGAGCAGTACTTC
CASSPGTNYEQYF
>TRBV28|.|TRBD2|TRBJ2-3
TGTGCCAGCAGGGACCGGGAGGTCCCAGATACGCAGTATTTT
CASRDREVPDTQYF
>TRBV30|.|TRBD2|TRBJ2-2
TGTGCCTGGACTAGCGGGAGGACCGGGGAGCTGTTTTTT
CAWTSGRTGELFF
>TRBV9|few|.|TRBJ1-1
TGTGCCAGCAGCCCCCCCGGGACACTGAACACTGAAGCTTTCTTT
CASSPPGTLNTEAFF
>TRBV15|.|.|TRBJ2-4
TGTGCCACCAGCACCGACGGGGCTGCCAAAAACATTCAGTACTTC
CATSTDGAAKNIQYF
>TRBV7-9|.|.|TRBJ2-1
TGTGCCAGCAGGTATGAAGGGGACGAGCAGTTCTTC
CASRYEGDEQFF
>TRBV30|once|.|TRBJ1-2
TGTGCCTGGGATGGTCTATTCGAAGGGCATGGCTACACCTTC
CAWDGLFEGHGYTF
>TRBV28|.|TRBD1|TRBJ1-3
TGTGCCAGCAGTTTATCTGGACAGGGCTACACCATATATTTT
CASSLSGQGYTIYF
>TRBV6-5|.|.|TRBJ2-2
TGTGCCAGCAGTCAACTCGGGAGAGGGAACACCGGGGAGCTGTTTTTT
CASSQLGRGNTGELFF
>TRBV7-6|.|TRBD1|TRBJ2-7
TGTGCCAGCAGCCCGCCCCTCCGGACAGGGGGTTACGAGCAGTACTTC
CASSPPLRTGGYEQYF
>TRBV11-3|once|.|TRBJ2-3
TGTGCCAGCAGCCCCACAGTGTCTAGCGTCGTTACGCAGTATTTT
CASSPTVSSVVTQYF
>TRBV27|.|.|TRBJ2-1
TGTGCCAGCAGTACGGCAGCGTCATACTACAATGAGCAGTTCTTC
CASSTAASYYNEQFF
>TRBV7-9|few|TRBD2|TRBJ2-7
TGTGCCAGCAGCTTGGCTAGCGGGAGTCTCCACGAGCAGTACTTC
CASSLASGSLHEQYF
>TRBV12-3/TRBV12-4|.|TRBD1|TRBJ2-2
TGTGCCAGCAGTCTCCCAGGGGGCGCAGGGTTCGGGGAGCTGTTTTTT
CASSLPGGAGFGELFF
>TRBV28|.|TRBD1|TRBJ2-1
TGTGCCAGCAGTGCCGGGACAGCTAACAATGAGCAGTTCTTC
CASSAGTANNEQFF
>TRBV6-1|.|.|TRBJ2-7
TGTGCCAGCAGTGCTAGCGCGAACTACGAGCAGTACTTC
CASSASANYEQYF
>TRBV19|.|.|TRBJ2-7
TGTGCCAGTGGCGGGTTCTCATCCGTCTCCTACGAGCAGTACTTC
CASGGFSSVSYEQYF
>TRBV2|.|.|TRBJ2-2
TGTGCCAGCAGTATCCCCCTCGGCACCGGGGAGCTGTTTTTT
CASSIPLGTGELFF
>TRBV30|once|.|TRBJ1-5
TGTGCCTGGTCGACCGGGGCCTACTGGTTTAGCAATCAGCCCCAGCATTTT
CAWSTGAYWFSNQPQHF
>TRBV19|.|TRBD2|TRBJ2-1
TGTGCCAGTAGTACACTAGCGGGAGCGTACAATGAGCAGTTCTTC
CASSTLAGAYNEQFF
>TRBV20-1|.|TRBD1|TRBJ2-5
TGCAGTGCTTTAGACAGGGTGGAAGAGACCCAGTACTTC
CSALDRVEETQYF
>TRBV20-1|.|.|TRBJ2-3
TGCAGTGCTAGAGATCGGACATTCCGGTGGGGCGATGGGCAGTATTTT
CSARDRTFRWGDGQYF
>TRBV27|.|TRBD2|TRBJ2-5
TGTGCCAGCAGTTCGGGACTAGCGGGATCCTTTGAGACCCAGTACTTC
CASSSGLAGSFETQYF
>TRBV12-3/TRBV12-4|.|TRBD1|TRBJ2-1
TGTGCCAGCAGACCCGCCGGGACAGCCTACAATGAGCAGTTCTTC
CASRPAGTAYNEQFF
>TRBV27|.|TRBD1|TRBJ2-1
TGTGCCAGCACCTCCGGGACAGGGGGCTACAATGAGCAGTTCTTC
CASTSGTGGYNEQFF
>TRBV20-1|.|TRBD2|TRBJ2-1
TGCAGTGCCGGTAGCGGGAGGACTTACAATGAGCAGTTCTTC
CSAGSGRTYNEQFF
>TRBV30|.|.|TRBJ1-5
TGTGCCTGGGGGCGCATCGGCCAGCCCCAGCATTTT
CAWGRIGQPQHF
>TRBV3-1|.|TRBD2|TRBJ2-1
TGTGCCAGCAGCCACTTAGGGACTAGCGGGACTTCCTACAATGAGCAGTTCTTC
CASSHLGTSGTSYNEQFF
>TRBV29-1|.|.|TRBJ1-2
TGCAGCGTTGTGTTGGGCGGGTATGGCTACACCTTC
CSVVLGGYGYTF
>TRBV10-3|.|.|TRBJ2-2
TGTGCCATCAGTGTTTACCGGGGTTCCCCGGCGACCGGGGAGCTGTTTTTT
CAISVYRGSPATGELFF
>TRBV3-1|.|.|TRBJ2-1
TGTGCCAGCAGCCAAGTTGGGCCTGACTCCTACAATGAGCAGTTCTTC
CASSQVGPDSYNEQFF
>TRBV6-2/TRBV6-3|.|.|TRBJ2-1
TGTGCCAGCAGCCTGCTAACCGGGACCACATCCTACAATGAGCAGTTCTTC
CASSLLTGTTSYNEQFF
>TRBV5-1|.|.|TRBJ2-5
TGCGCCAGCAGCTCCCCGGGGATTGATGAAGCCCAAGAGACCCAGTACTTC
CASSSPGIDEAQETQYF
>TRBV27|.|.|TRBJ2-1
TGTGCCAGCAGTTCTAGTTCTTCCTACAATGAGCAGTTCTTC
CASSSSSSYNEQFF
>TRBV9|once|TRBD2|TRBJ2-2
TGTGCCAGCAGCGTAGCTACGCTAGCGGGAGGGACAGACACCGGGGAGCTGTTTTTT
CASSVATLAGGTDTGELFF
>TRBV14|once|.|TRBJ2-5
TGTGCCAGCAGCCAAGAATACCCCGGTAGCGAACAAGAGACCCAGTACTTC
CASSQEYPGSEQETQYF
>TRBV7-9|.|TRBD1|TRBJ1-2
TGTGCCAGCAGCTTCGGACAGGGGGCCAGCGGCTACACCTTC
CASSFGQGASGYTF
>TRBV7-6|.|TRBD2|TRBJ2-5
TGTGCCAGCGGTGGACTAGCGGTTCAAGAGACCCAGTACTTC
CASGGLAVQETQYF
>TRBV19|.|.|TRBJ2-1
TGTGCCAGTAGTATCCCCCGGGACGGGAGAGCCTACAATGAGCAGTTCTTC
CASSIPRDGRAYNEQFF
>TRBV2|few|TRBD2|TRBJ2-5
TGTGCCAGCACCCGGGGGGGGGATAGCGGGTACCAAGAGACCCAGTACTTC
CASTRGGDSGYQETQYF
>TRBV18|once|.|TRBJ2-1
TGTGCCAGCTCACATTTGAGACAGAGATACAATGAGCAGTTCTTC
CASSHLRQRYNEQFF
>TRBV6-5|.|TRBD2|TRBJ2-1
TGTGCCAGTAGGGGCCTTCCGGGGGGTGAGCAGTTCTTC
CASRGLPGGEQFF
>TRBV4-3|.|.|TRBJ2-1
TGCGCCAGCAGCCAAGATAAGGCGGGTATGAATGAGCAGTTCTTC
CASSQDKAGMNEQFF
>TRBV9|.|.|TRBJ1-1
TGTGCCAGCAGCGTCGGGCCTGGAATGAACACTGAAGCTTTCTTT
CASSVGPGMNTEAFF
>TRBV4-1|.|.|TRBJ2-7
TGCGCCAGCAGCCAAGAAATAAGGCGATTCTACGAGCAGTACTTC
CASSQEIRRFYEQYF
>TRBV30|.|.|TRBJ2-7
TGTGCCTGGAGCCCGAGTTGGGACGAGCAGTACTTC
CAWSPSWDEQYF
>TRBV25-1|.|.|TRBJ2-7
TGTGCCAGCAGTCAAACAACCCTAGGGAACTCCTACGAGCAGTACTTC
CASSQTTLGNSYEQYF
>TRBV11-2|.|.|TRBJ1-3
TGTGCCAGCAGCGTCACAGGGTCCTCTGGAAACACCATATATTTT
CASSVTGSSGNTIYF
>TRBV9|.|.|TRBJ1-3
TGTGCCAGCAGCGTAGAGACCAGCCCCTTCTCTGGAAACACCATATATTTT
CASSVETSPFSGNTIYF
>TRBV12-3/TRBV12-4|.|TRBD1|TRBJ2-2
TGTGCCAGCACCCCGCCGGGACAGGGGACCGGGGAGCTGTTTTTT
CASTPPGQGTGELFF